This T cell receptor beta chain derives from a study of blood T cell repertoires in COVID-19. This CDR3 has 17 amino acids. V lost 2 bases, J lost 5 bases, and 22 bases lay in between. Germline V gene lookup returns CDR1 SGHRS and CDR2 YFSETQ. This table comes from immunoSEQ multiplex PCR, and its TCRdb copy is limited to in-frame clones, with some not included. The repertoire holds just over 85,000 clones, with 80% to 90% as singletons. The chain carries TRBV5-1 and TRBJ2-5; a weak D match, TRBD2 (6 bases). This clonotype was obtained from a man aged 45-65 years with acute or convalescent COVID-19. Input material: peripheral blood. The CDR3 coding sequence is TGCGCCAGCAGCTTCGGGGCTGGGCTAGCGAATGGGGAGACCCAGTACTTC. Translation gives CASSFGAGLANGETQYF.